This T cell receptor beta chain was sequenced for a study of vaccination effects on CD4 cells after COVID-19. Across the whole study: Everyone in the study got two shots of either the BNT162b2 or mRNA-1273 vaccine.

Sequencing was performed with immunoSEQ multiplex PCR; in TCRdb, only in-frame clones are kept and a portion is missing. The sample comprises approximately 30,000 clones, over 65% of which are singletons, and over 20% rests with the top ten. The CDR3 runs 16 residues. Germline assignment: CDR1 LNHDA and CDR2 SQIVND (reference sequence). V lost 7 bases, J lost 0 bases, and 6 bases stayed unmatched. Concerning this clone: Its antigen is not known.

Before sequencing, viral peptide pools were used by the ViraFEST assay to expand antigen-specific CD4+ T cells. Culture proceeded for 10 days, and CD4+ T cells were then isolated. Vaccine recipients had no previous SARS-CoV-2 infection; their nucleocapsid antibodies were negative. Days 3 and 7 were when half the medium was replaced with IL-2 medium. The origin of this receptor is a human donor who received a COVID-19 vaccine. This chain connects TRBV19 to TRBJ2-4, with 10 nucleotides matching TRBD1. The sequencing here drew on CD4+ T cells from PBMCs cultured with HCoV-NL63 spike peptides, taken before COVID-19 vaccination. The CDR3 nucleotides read TGTGCCAGTACCGGGACAGGGGTTCTAGCCAAAAACATTCAGTACTTC. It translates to CASTGTGVLAKNIQYF.